This T cell receptor (beta chain) was sequenced for a study of shared clonotypes between healthy human individuals (dated by TCRdb to the early 2020s). At the level of the whole study: A couple of women and three men aged 18 to 49 years were included in the cohort. For each donor, CD4 naive and CD4 memory were each given three plates, CD8 naive was given two plates, and CD8 memory was given one plate. To estimate repertoire size and how much clonotype sharing occurs between individuals, the study deeply sequenced the blood TCR repertoires of several healthy adults. To increase sequencing depth and limit assay-specific biases, TCR repertoire library preparation and sequencing were carried out by different laboratories using diverse techniques. Each donor's leukapheresis produced roughly between roughly 0.85 and 10 billion PBMCs. Broad study findings and their caveats: Sampling was restricted to blood, and TCR repertoires in tissue are likely to differ from TCR repertoires in blood. When a handful of donors were compared, the shared fraction of clonotypes was around 5.1% for naive CD4, around 3.6% for naive CD8, 2.3% for memory CD4, and 0.35% to 0.4% for memory CD8. Naive subsets generally had larger estimated clonotype richness than memory subsets. Pairwise subsampling led to the expectation that sequencing depth would affect the degree of clonotype sharing among donors. Rarefaction of sorted-subset datasets indicated incomplete sequencing despite the large sequencing depth. Compared with non-shared clonotypes, the clonotypes found in all four sorted-subset donors had higher generation probabilities. The genetic and exposure-history diversity represented was limited by the small number of donors.

The donors were healthy, HIV-negative adults who had no recently reported acute infections or vaccinations. Every donor was a Caucasian adult living in Nashville, Tennessee, USA. CD4+ T cells were enriched by magnetic negative selection; naive cells were then positively selected on CD45RA, and the negative fraction formed the memory subset. After blood collection by leukapheresis, PBMCs were isolated using Ficoll-Histopaque density gradient centrifugation and then cryopreserved in the vapor phase of liquid nitrogen. Analytical flow cytometry was used to check the purity and quantity of each magnetically sorted T cell population. Genomic DNA was isolated from each sorted fraction and quantified by UV absorbance on a Nanodrop 2000c. Using the deep immunoSEQ assay, TCR CDR3 regions were amplified from genomic DNA by multiplex PCR. Extracted genomic DNA from each cell subset was spread evenly across all wells of several immunoSEQ 96-well plates, with each plate serving as a replicate. Each replicate PCR for sorted subsets received approximately 200 ng genomic DNA, equal to around 32,000 T cell genomes. Purified libraries were quantified with a Qubit 3.0 fluorometer, sized on a Bioanalyzer 2100, and re-quantified with the KAPA Library Quantification kit. Each immunoSEQ 96-well plate was sequenced on its own single-read 150-cycle Illumina NextSeq 550 flow cell. In the original analysis: Because only junctional sequences without quality scores were contained in the immunoSEQ output, filtering matching that applied to full-length reads could not be performed. To assign V/J genes and CDR3, sequences were annotated using PyIR, a Python wrapper for IgBLAST v1.9, with IMGT germline references. Any read was removed if the V/J assignment was weak (E-value above 1e-6), the CDR3 was missing, or the read contained stop codons, out-of-frame junctions, or ambiguous translated residues. V3J clonotypes were defined by identical inferred V gene, J gene, and CDR3 amino acid sequence. To compute the percentage overlap between repertoires, the number of shared unique clonotypes was divided by the size of the smaller repertoire. RTK rarefaction, the Chao1 estimator, and Recon v2.1 estimates of unobserved clonotypes were used to assess repertoire richness. Generation probabilities for all TCRbeta clonotypes obtained by the gDNA method from a handful of donors were computed using OLGA. Imported from immuneACCESS, the table was reduced by TCRdb to in-frame sequences with V and J called. These copies leave out some clones; in studies compared against another copy, an unresolved V gene accounts for under half, and the cause of the remainder is not known. D and trimming come from the DNA, and the V and J calls and clone size come from that table. Across this sample there are 2 million to 3 million clones, with over 85% seen only once. Approximately 0.36% of the sample lies in the top ten.

About this clone itself: The clone's antigen remains unknown. No much larger clonotype is one base removed from it; base qualities were not supplied.

Sequencing was performed on naive CD4+ T cells from PBMCs. What this sample's cell subset or site label stands for: CD45RA+ positively selected. The clonotype comes from a man aged 18 to 35 in good health. Some clones in this sample may be carry-over from other donors' samples.

The DNA sequence is given as TGTGCCAGCAGTTTAACAGACACCGGGAAGCAGTTCTTC. This codes for CASSLTDTGKQFF. In this chain, TRBV28 is recombined with TRBJ2-1; 5 matching bases give a weak D call of TRBD2. V and J lose 2 bases and 11 bases, and a span of 13 bases separates them. From a lookup of the germline V gene, CDR1 and CDR2 are MDHEN and SYDVKM. The cysteine opens and the phenylalanine closes a CDR3 of 13 amino acids. The only DNA kept is the CDR3, 39 bases in frame from the first base.